These 13 T cell receptor beta chains originate from one sample sequenced in a study of response to subunit inactivated influenza vaccine. TCRdb called the RT-PCR reads again in MiXCR, with one record for every CDR3 protein. The sample includes some 520,000 distinct CDR3 sequences, 15% to 20% of them seen just once. The sequenced sample was CD4+ T cells sorted from PBMCs, obtained less than 30 months after vaccination. The receptors originated from a man aged 45-69 years who received an inactivated influenza vaccine.

The V call is TRBV4-2, the J call TRBJ2-1, with D maybe TRBD1 (6 bases). In germline, CDR1 is LGHNA, CDR2 YNFKEQ. The CDR3 is 15 amino acids. The V gene lost 3 bases and the J gene lost 6 bases, with 15 bases spanning the gap. The DNA for the CDR3 is TGTGCCAGCAGCCACCCGGGACAAGGGGCCAATGAGCAGTTCTTC. Amino acids: CASSHPGQGANEQFF.

The CDR3 DNA reads as TGTGCCAGCAGTAGCCGGGACACCATCCAAGAGACCCAGTACTTC. This gives the protein CASSSRDTIQETQYF. The V gene is TRBV28, the J gene TRBJ2-5, with a possible D match to TRBD1 (6 bases). The CDR3 length is 15 residues. Germline-derived CDR1 and CDR2 are MDHEN and SYDVKM. The ends were cut back, 5 bases at V and 1 base at J, with 14 bases in the middle.

The V and J genes are TRBV20-1 and TRBJ2-3; TRBD1 or TRBD2 may be the D gene (5 bases each). V lost 0 bases, J lost 6 bases, and 16 bases lay in between. The V gene's germline CDR1 is DFQATT and CDR2 SNEGSKA (reference sequence). This CDR3 has 15 residues. The CDR3 coding sequence is TGCAGTGCTAGAGATCTGCGAGGGGCCGTTGATACGCAGTATTTT. This translates into CSARDLRGAVDTQYF.

V is TRBV19 and J is TRBJ2-7; TRBD1 aligns across 9 bases. V was clipped by 4 bases and J by 0 bases; unmatched bases: 4. The germline V gene encodes CDR1 LNHDA and CDR2 SQIVND (reference sequence). The CDR3 totals 15 residues. CDR3 sequence reads: CASSRGQGPSYEQYF. For the CDR3, the DNA is TGTGCCAGTAGTAGGGGACAGGGCCCCTCCTACGAGCAGTACTTC. The variable domain in full, with the rest retrieved from reference TRBV19 and TRBJ2-7, is DGGITQSPKYLFRKEGQNVTLSCEQNLNHDAMYWYRQDPGQGLRLIYYSQIVNDFQKGDIAEGYSVSREKKESFPLTVTSAQKNPTAFYLCASSRGQGPSYEQYFGPGTRLTVT.

Only a few counts were recorded for this clonotype. V usage is TRBV20-1 and J usage is TRBJ2-7; TRBD1 is a possible D gene (5 bases). V dropped 5 bases and J dropped 2 bases, with 7 bases sitting between them. The germline V gene has CDR1 DFQATT and CDR2 SNEGSKA (reference sequence). The CDR3 consists of 11 residues. CDR3 loop: CSAGQTYEQYF. CDR3 sequence (DNA): TGCAGTGCTGGACAAACCTACGAGCAGTACTTC.

This clonotype came up a few times. The chain links TRBV4-1 to TRBJ2-5, with 8 bases matching TRBD2. The V and J ends lost 1 base and 1 base, in that order; junction bases with no gene match: 2. This CDR3 is built from 15 residues. Germline V CDR1 and CDR2: MGHRA, YSYEKL. The CDR3 here is CASSQVTSGQETQYF. The CDR3 coding sequence is TGCGCCAGCAGCCAAGTTACTAGCGGCCAAGAGACCCAGTACTTC.

The V and J genes are TRBV2 and TRBJ2-1, with D possibly matching TRBD1 (5 bases). The CDR3 extends over 16 amino acids. The germline V gene encodes CDR1 SNHLY and CDR2 FYNNEI. V was trimmed by 3 bases and J by 5 bases, leaving 17 bases between them. The CDR3 region has the DNA TGTGCCAGCAGTGATTTCTGGGGCGATACGAACAATGAGCAGTTCTTC. Protein: CASSDFWGDTNNEQFF.

Comment on this clonotype: The junction departs from the called germline gene at one end, perhaps through a read error. The chain is built from TRBV20-1 and TRBJ2-7; the D gene could be TRBD1 or TRBD2 (5 bases each). Per germline, CDR1 DFQATT and CDR2 SNEGSKA (reference sequence). The CDR3 is 11 residues long. CDR3 in DNA: TGCAGTGCTACTCACGACCGGGGCGGCCGCTTC. This sequence encodes CSATHDRGGRF.

J is TRBJ2-7 and V is TRBV6-2 or TRBV6-3, with unresolved D. This CDR3 comprises 13 residues. The V gene lost 7 bases and the J gene lost 0 bases, with 10 bases spanning the gap. The germline CDR1 and CDR2 sequences are MNHEY and SVGEGT. CDR3 sequence reads: CASTVSYSYEQYF. DNA of the CDR3: TGTGCCAGCACCGTAAGCTACTCCTACGAGCAGTACTTC.

This clonotype appeared many times. CDR3 protein: CSAPQGFRTGELFF. CDR3 in DNA: TGCAGTGCTCCGCAGGGGTTCAGGACCGGGGAGCTGTTTTTT. The chain couples TRBV20-1 to TRBJ2-2; D is perhaps TRBD1 (6 bases). The CDR3 extends over 14 amino acids. The germline V and J ends were trimmed by 5 bases and 5 bases, with 15 bases remaining between them. Germline V CDR1 and CDR2: DFQATT, SNEGSKA (reference sequence).

This clonotype was seen only a few times. The chain combines TRBV28 with TRBJ2-2; D gene ambiguous. Germline CDR1 MDHEN, CDR2 SYDVKM. V was clipped by 6 bases and J by 5 bases, with 13 bases between them. CDR3 length: 14 residues. The CDR3 spells CASSRQRDTGELFF. In DNA, the CDR3 is TGTGCCAGCAGCCGCCAGCGAGATACCGGGGAGCTGTTTTTT. Variable domain in full (rest from reference TRBV28 and TRBJ2-2): DVKVTQSSRYLVKRTGEKVFLECVQDMDHENMFWYRQDPGLGLRLIYFSYDVKMKEKGDIPEGYSVSREKKERFSLILESASTNQTSMYLCASSRQRDTGELFFGEGSRLTVL.

The gene calls are TRBV4-3 and TRBJ2-2; maybe TRBD1 (6 bases). The V and J ends lost 4 bases and 1 base respectively, with 10 bases between them. Germline CDR1 and CDR2: LGHNA and YSLEER. This CDR3 region has 15 residues. The CDR3 protein is CASSLQDRNTGELFF. The CDR3 DNA follows: TGCGCCAGCAGCCTACAGGACAGGAACACCGGGGAGCTGTTTTTT.

J is TRBJ2-7 and V is TRBV7-2, with TRBD2 as a possible D gene (6 bases). Trimming stripped 1 base from V and 6 bases from J, with 13 bases between. The CDR3 totals 14 residues. Germline values: CDR1 SGHTA, CDR2 FQGNSA. The CDR3 coding sequence is TGTGCCAGCAGCTTAGGTCTAGCGAGGGTCGAGCAGTACTTC. This encodes CASSLGLARVEQYF. The full variable domain, its missing parts supplied by reference TRBV7-2 and TRBJ2-7, is GAGVSQSPSNKVTEKGKDVELRCDPISGHTALYWYRQSLGQGLEFLIYFQGNSAPDKSGLPSDRFSAERTGGSVSTLTIQRTQQEDSAVYLCASSLGLARVEQYFGPGTRLTVT.